These 29 T cell receptor beta chains share one sample of origin, sequenced in a study of beta chain features in type 1 diabetes. TCRB transcripts that were expressed got sequenced, as all of the isolated RNA had been reverse transcribed. Profiled with immunoSEQ multiplex PCR; TCRdb holds only in-frame clones, not every one. Of hundreds of thousands of clones listed, 15% to 19% are singletons. The sample was naive CD4+ T cells from blood. These receptors came from a man aged 18 to 35 in good health.

This clone was found a few times. As DNA, the CDR3 is TGTGCCAGCAGCCCAGACAGGGTTCAGACCGGGGAGCTGTTTTTT. It is translated as CASSPDRVQTGELFF. This sequence joins TRBV7-9 and TRBJ2-2, with 7 bases aligning to TRBD1. The ends lost 5 bases at V and 5 bases at J; junction bases unmatched: 8. Germline V gene lookup returns CDR1 SEHNR and CDR2 FQNEAQ (reference sequence). This CDR3 spans 15 amino acids.

The chain combines TRBV18 with TRBJ2-7; D uncertain. V was clipped by 6 bases and J by 3 bases, with 27 bases between them. The CDR3 is 18 amino acids. The germline gives CDR1 KGHSH, CDR2 LQKENI. Here the CDR3 reads CASSPLLTQGLGLYEQYF. The CDR3 coding sequence is TGTGCCAGCTCGCCCTTGTTGACACAAGGGTTGGGCCTCTACGAGCAGTACTTC.

Of note for this clone: The sample contains more than one DNA sequence encoding this CDR3. The CDR3 here is CASSPGQGGETQYF. CDR3 DNA sequence: TGTGCCAGCTCACCGGGACAGGGGGGAGAGACCCAGTACTTC. V is TRBV18 and J is TRBJ2-5; 11 bases agree with TRBD1. Germline CDR1 is KGHSH and CDR2 is LQKENI. The V segment lost 3 bases and the J segment 4 bases; nucleotides outside the gene matches: 1. The length of the CDR3 is 14 residues.

This clone showed up just a few times. V gene TRBV29-1 combines with J gene TRBJ2-7; the D gene is possibly TRBD1 (6 bases). Germline CDR1 and CDR2: SQVTM and ANQGSEA. The germline V and J ends were trimmed by 2 bases and 5 bases, with 19 bases remaining between them. The CDR3 loop spans 15 amino acids. The CDR3 coding sequence is TGCAGCGTTGAATGGTCTGGAACAGGGAGAAACGAGCAGTACTTC. Protein product: CSVEWSGTGRNEQYF.

The chain carries TRBV28 and TRBJ1-2; no clear D gene. CDR1 and CDR2 from the germline V gene are MDHEN and SYDVKM. The CDR3 runs to 10 residues. V lost 5 bases and J lost 6, with 4 bases in between. The DNA for the CDR3 is TGTGCCAGCAGTCTAAATGGCTACACCTTC. Translating gives CASSLNGYTF.

Only a few counts were recorded for this clone. The chain combines TRBV7-2 with TRBJ2-3, with a tentative D call TRBD1 (6 bases). The CDR3 contains 13 residues. Trimming shortened V by 4 bases and J by 5 bases, and 10 bases separated the two germline ends. The germline CDR1 and CDR2 sequences are SGHTA and FQGNSA. The DNA of the CDR3 is TGTGCCAGCAGCTCGAGGGGACAAGATACGCAGTATTTT. Translation gives CASSSRGQDTQYF.

The rearrangement joins TRBV5-4 to TRBJ1-4; D uncertain. From germline, CDR1 is SGHNT and CDR2 YYREEE (reference sequence). V was pared by 0 bases and J by 3 bases, with 6 bases between. The CDR3 has 14 residues. The chain's CDR3 is CASSLDRANEKLFF. The CDR3 DNA follows: TGTGCCAGCAGCTTGGACAGAGCTAATGAAAAACTGTTTTTT.

The chain employs TRBV10-3 and TRBJ1-1, with TRBD1 as a possible D gene (5 bases). This CDR3 contains 18 residues. V lost 7 bases to trimming and J lost 1 base, with 25 bases between them. Per the germline V gene, CDR1 is ENHRY and CDR2 is SYGVKD. The CDR3 spells CAIIIFGAGGSKNTEAFF. The CDR3 bases are TGTGCCATCATCATCTTCGGGGCTGGAGGGTCGAAGAACACTGAAGCTTTCTTT.

As to this clone: The identical CDR3 is also encoded by other nucleotide sequences in the sample. J is TRBJ1-2 and V is TRBV18; D is possibly TRBD1 (5 bases). Germline CDR1 reads KGHSH; CDR2 reads LQKENI. Deletions cut 2 bases from V and 2 bases from J, with 6 bases between. There are 13 residues in the CDR3. The CDR3 DNA is TGTGCCAGCTCACCAGGGGGGAACTATGGCTACACCTTC. This encodes CASSPGGNYGYTF.

The chain combines TRBV5-5 with TRBJ1-1; D not resolved. Germline loops: CDR1 SGHKS, CDR2 YYEKEE (reference sequence). The CDR3 is 12 amino acids. Trimming cost V 2 bases and J 8 bases, with 10 bases left between them. CDR3 sequence: CASSFIGREAFF. Written as DNA, the CDR3 is TGTGCCAGCAGCTTCATCGGGAGGGAAGCTTTCTTT.

This clone was detected a few times. This chain joins TRBV5-4 and TRBJ2-5, with a possible D match to TRBD1 (5 bases). Trimming removed 4 bases at V and 8 bases at J, with 21 bases between. Germline loops: CDR1 SGHNT, CDR2 YYREEE (reference sequence). The CDR3 consists of 15 residues. CDR3 residues: CASSGRSQGQGTQYF. CDR3 DNA sequence: TGTGCCAGCAGCGGGCGTAGCCAGGGCCAAGGAACCCAGTACTTC. Full variable domain (remainder filled in from reference TRBV5-4 and TRBJ2-5): ETGVTQSPTHLIKTRGQQVTLRCSSQSGHNTVSWYQQALGQGPQFIFQYYREEENGRGNFPPRFSGLQFPNYSSELNVNALELDDSALYLCASSGRSQGQGTQYFGPGTRLLVL.

J is TRBJ2-2 and V is TRBV5-1; D might be TRBD2 (6 bases). CDR3 size: 14 residues. Germline V gene lookup returns CDR1 SGHRS and CDR2 YFSETQ. Trimming removed 7 bases at V and 0 bases at J, with 10 bases between. CDR3 coding DNA: TGCGCCAGCCAGGGAGGCCCGAACACCGGGGAGCTGTTTTTT. Translating gives CASQGGPNTGELFF.

The chain links TRBV7-3 to TRBJ1-6, with 8 bases lining up with TRBD1. CDR1 SGHTA and CDR2 FQGTGA come from the germline V gene. The CDR3 contains 15 residues. Trimming took 3 bases from V and 4 from J; bases not matched to a gene: 2. The DNA of the CDR3 is TGTGCCAGCAGCTTCAACAGGGGGTATAATTCACCCCTCCACTTT. It translates to CASSFNRGYNSPLHF.

This clone was seen a handful of times. This chain joins TRBV28 and TRBJ2-1; TRBD2 aligns across 7 bases. This CDR3 region has 15 residues. Trimming took 7 bases from V and 4 from J; bases not matched to a gene: 10. Looked up from germline, CDR1 is MDHEN and CDR2 is SYDVKM. The CDR3 coding sequence is TGTGCCAGCAACCCCCCCGGGACTAAATACAATGAGCAGTTCTTC. As protein: CASNPPGTKYNEQFF.

V gene TRBV28 combines with J gene TRBJ2-7, with a weak D call TRBD1 (5 bases). The CDR3 covers 14 residues. Germline lookup yields CDR1 MDHEN and CDR2 SYDVKM. The V end was cut by 0 bases, the J end by 4 bases, with 10 bases between. CDR3 protein: CASSLWAGRYEQYF. The CDR3 DNA reads TGTGCCAGCAGTTTATGGGCAGGGCGGTACGAGCAGTACTTC.

This clone turned up a few times. The chain carries TRBV7-2 and TRBJ2-1, with 8 bases that match TRBD2. The CDR3 covers 16 residues. Per germline, CDR1 SGHTA and CDR2 FQGNSA. J gave up 0 bases and V 4 bases, and 5 bases lay outside the gene matches. The CDR3 sequence: CASSSGGVSSYNEQFF. The CDR3 DNA reads as TGTGCCAGCAGCTCCGGGGGGGTAAGCTCCTACAATGAGCAGTTCTTC.

This clone was seen a few times. The chain has TRBV7-9 and TRBJ1-2, with TRBD1 identical over 10 bases. Germline V gene data show CDR1 as SEHNR and CDR2 as FQNEAQ (reference sequence). V shed 1 base and J 7 bases; nucleotides not matched to a gene: 6. CDR3 size: 15 residues. CDR3 coding DNA: TGTGCCAGCAGCTTAGGACAGGGGGCGCCGAGTGGCTACACCTTC. Its protein product is CASSLGQGAPSGYTF.

The chain combines TRBV5-1 with TRBJ2-7; D may correspond to TRBD1 or TRBD2 (6 bases each). The CDR3 contains 13 residues. The V and J ends lost 0 bases and 6 bases respectively, with 10 bases between them. The germline CDR1 and CDR2 sequences are SGHRS and YFSETQ. In nucleotides, the CDR3 is TGCGCCAGCAGCTTGGCGGGGGCCATCGAGCAGTACTTC. This codes for CASSLAGAIEQYF.

This clone was seen only a few times. This chain connects TRBV5-1 to TRBJ2-4, with TRBD1 identical over 7 bases. Germline trimming cut 3 bases from V and 7 bases from J; bases unmatched to any gene: 7. Germline V gene sequence: CDR1 SGHRS, CDR2 YFSETQ. The CDR3 sequence is 14 residues long. Here the CDR3 reads CASSSAGTANIQYF. In nucleotides, the CDR3 is TGCGCCAGCAGCTCCGCCGGGACAGCGAACATTCAGTACTTC.

This clone was detected a few times. The chain recombines TRBV6-1 with TRBJ2-6; D is unclear. The CDR3 is 12 amino acids. V gave up 5 bases and J gave up 4 bases, with 3 bases separating them. Per germline, CDR1 MNHNS and CDR2 SASEGT. For the CDR3, the DNA is TGTGCCAGCAGTCACGGGGCCAACGTCCTGACTTTC. This translates into CASSHGANVLTF.

The table lists this clone with a few counts. This sequence joins TRBV28 and TRBJ2-3; D is possibly TRBD1 (7 bases). V was cut by 8 bases and J by 4 bases, with 16 bases left in between. The CDR3 has 14 residues. Germline V gene lookup returns CDR1 MDHEN and CDR2 SYDVKM. This CDR3 reads CASRSQGGPDTQYF. The CDR3 nucleotides are TGTGCCAGCCGAAGCCAGGGGGGCCCAGATACGCAGTATTTT.

The chain joins TRBV9 to TRBJ2-3, with TRBD2 matching over 8 bases. The germline gives CDR1 SGDLS, CDR2 YYNGEE. There are 16 residues in the CDR3. Trimming removed 0 bases from V and 8 bases from J; junction bases left unmatched: 11. The CDR3 coding sequence is TGTGCCAGCAGCGTAGGTGCGGGACTAGGAACGGTTACGCAGTATTTT. Translation gives CASSVGAGLGTVTQYF.

This clone was seen a few times. This chain uses TRBV10-3 with TRBJ2-7; 9 bases align to TRBD1. The CDR3 consists of 14 residues. Germline-derived CDR1 and CDR2 are ENHRY and SYGVKD. Losses at the gene ends were 5 bases for V and 2 bases for J; bases not matched to a gene: 4. This CDR3 is CAISRTGAAYEQYF. In DNA form, the CDR3 reads TGTGCCATCAGTAGGACAGGGGCAGCCTACGAGCAGTACTTC.

This clone was seen only a few times. The chain links TRBV6-4 to TRBJ1-1; 8 positions agree with TRBD1. This CDR3 has 15 residues. Germline trimming cut 4 bases from V and 4 bases from J; bases unmatched to any gene: 8. CDR1 and CDR2 (germline): MRHNA, SNTAGT. The CDR3 nucleotides read TGTGCCAGCAGTGCGCGACAGGGGATCGGCACTGAAGCTTTCTTT. It yields the protein CASSARQGIGTEAFF.

In regard to this clone: This sample also contains other DNA sequences that code for the same CDR3. The chain recombines TRBV29-1 with TRBJ1-2; D is uncertain. Trimming stripped 3 bases from V and 2 bases from J, with 1 base between. This CDR3 has 10 amino acids. CDR1 is SQVTM, CDR2 ANQGSEA, per germline. The CDR3 sequence: CSVENYGYTF. The CDR3 DNA is TGCAGCGTTGAGAACTATGGCTACACCTTC.

V usage is TRBV4-3 and J usage is TRBJ2-7; maybe TRBD1 (6 bases). Trimming took off 0 bases at V and 4 bases at J, with 16 bases between the two ends. The germline V gene has CDR1 LGHNA and CDR2 YSLEER. The CDR3 length is 16 residues. The CDR3 loop is CASSQEWVGRGYEQYF. In DNA form, the CDR3 reads TGCGCCAGCAGCCAAGAGTGGGTCGGCAGGGGATACGAGCAGTACTTC.

The chain joins TRBV4-3 to TRBJ2-3; maybe TRBD1 (6 bases). CDR1 LGHNA and CDR2 YSLEER come from the germline V gene. The CDR3 consists of 17 residues. Trimming removed 1 base at V and 1 base at J, with 15 bases between. The CDR3 DNA follows: TGCGCCAGCAGCCAAGTTGGCAGGGGAAAGGGCACAGATACGCAGTATTTT. Translated: CASSQVGRGKGTDTQYF.

This clone turned up a few times. The rearrangement links TRBV19 to TRBJ1-3, with TRBD1 as a possible D gene (5 bases). V lost 6 bases and J 7 bases, leaving 16 bases between the germline ends. The CDR3 extends over 14 amino acids. Germline loops: CDR1 LNHDA, CDR2 SQIVND (reference sequence). The CDR3 nucleotides are TGTGCCAGTAGACCGGGACCCTTGGGCAACACCATATATTTT. Translated, it gives CASRPGPLGNTIYF.

V gene TRBV4-2 combines with J gene TRBJ2-7; a weak D match, TRBD1 (6 bases). CDR3 length equals 16 residues. V lost 0 bases to trimming and J lost 0 bases, with 12 bases between them. Germline assignment: CDR1 LGHNA and CDR2 YNFKEQ. The CDR3 loop is CASSQETGISSYEQYF. Here the CDR3 DNA reads TGTGCCAGCAGCCAAGAAACAGGGATAAGCTCCTACGAGCAGTACTTC.